This TCR beta chain came from a study of identical twins. Unique molecular identifiers were present on the cDNA, which also gained a universal primer site by template switching. TCRdb passed the 5' RACE reads through MiXCR, listing each CDR3 protein once. This sample has 1.5 million to 2 million distinct CDR3 sequences, with roughly a third found just once. Healthy Caucasians made up all donors. V was pared by 6 bases and J by 6 bases, with 10 bases of the junction left unmatched. The CDR3 has 14 residues. About this clonotype: Antigen: not known.

Findings and caveats of the study: Fewer insertions marked abundant cord blood beta clonotypes; young adult naive trended weakly, memory not at all. Beta out-of-frame sequences displayed a weaker excess of sharing between twins.

The chain links TRBV12-3 or TRBV12-4 to TRBJ1-2; 7 bases map to TRBD1. Sequencing input: cord blood. This receptor was obtained from a newborn girl in good health. This CDR3 is CASSFDRVWDGYTF. The CDR3 nucleotides read TGTGCCAGCAGCTTCGACAGGGTTTGGGATGGCTACACCTTC.